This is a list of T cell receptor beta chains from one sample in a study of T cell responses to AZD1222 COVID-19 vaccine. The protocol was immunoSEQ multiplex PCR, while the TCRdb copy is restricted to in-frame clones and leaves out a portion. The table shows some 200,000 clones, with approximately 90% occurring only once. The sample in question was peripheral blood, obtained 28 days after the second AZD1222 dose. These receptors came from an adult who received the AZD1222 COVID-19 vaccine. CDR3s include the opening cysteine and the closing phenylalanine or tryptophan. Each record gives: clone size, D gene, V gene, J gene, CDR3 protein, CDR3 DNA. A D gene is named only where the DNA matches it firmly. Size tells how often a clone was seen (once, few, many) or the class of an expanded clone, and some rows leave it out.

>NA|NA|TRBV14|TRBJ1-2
CASSQGGEYGYTF
TGTGCCAGCAGCCAGGGTGGGGAATACGGCTACACCTTC
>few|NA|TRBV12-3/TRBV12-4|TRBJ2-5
CASTQQGWRTQYF
TGTGCCAGCACTCAACAGGGTTGGAGGACCCAGTACTTC
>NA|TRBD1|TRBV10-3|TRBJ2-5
CAISLTGGQETQYF
TGTGCCATCAGTCTGACAGGGGGCCAAGAGACCCAGTACTTC
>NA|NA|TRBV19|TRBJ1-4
CASAGSSGWNEKLFF
TGTGCCAGTGCGGGCTCGTCGGGGTGGAATGAAAAACTGTTTTTT
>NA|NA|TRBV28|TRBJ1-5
CASSLPGPDKPQHF
TGTGCCAGCAGTTTACCCGGACCCGACAAGCCCCAGCATTTT
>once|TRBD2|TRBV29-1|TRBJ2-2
CSVPKEASGRPGELFF
TGCAGCGTTCCCAAGGAGGCTAGCGGGAGACCCGGGGAGCTGTTTTTT
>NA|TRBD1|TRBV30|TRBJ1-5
CACTGTGGNQPQHF
TGTGCCTGTACCGGGACAGGGGGCAATCAGCCCCAGCATTTT
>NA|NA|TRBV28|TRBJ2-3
CASSPGTGREDTQYF
TGTGCCAGCAGCCCCGGAACAGGGAGGGAAGATACGCAGTATTTT
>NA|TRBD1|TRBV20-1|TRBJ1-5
CSASLTGGNQPQHF
TGCAGTGCTAGTCTGACAGGGGGCAATCAGCCCCAGCATTTT
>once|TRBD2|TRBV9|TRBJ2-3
CASSVEGTRVDTQYF
TGTGCCAGCAGCGTAGAGGGGACTAGAGTAGATACGCAGTATTTT
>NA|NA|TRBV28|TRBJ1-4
CASSPRLKLFF
TGTGCCAGCAGCCCCCGTCTAAAACTGTTTTTT
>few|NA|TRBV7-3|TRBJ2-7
CASSLRTGEQYF
TGTGCCAGCAGCCTCCGGACGGGGGAGCAGTACTTC
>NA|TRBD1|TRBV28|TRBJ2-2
CASSFRDRSAGELFF
TGTGCCAGCAGTTTCCGGGACAGATCCGCCGGGGAGCTGTTTTTT